This T cell receptor (beta chain) was sequenced for a study of PD-1 blockade in classical Hodgkin lymphoma. Remarks on this clone: Its specificity is unknown.

Trimming cost V 3 bases and J 0 bases, with 11 bases left between them. In germline, CDR1 is LNHDA, CDR2 SQIVND (reference sequence). This CDR3 is built from 16 residues. Libraries were prepared by immunoSEQ multiplex PCR; TCRdb keeps only in-frame clonotypes and omits some of them. The sample carries roughly 35,000 clones, roughly 90% recorded once. The time point is: cycle 4 day 1 (C4D1), after 6 weeks of nivolumab. All patients experienced relapse after autologous stem cell transplantation, and brentuximab vedotin exposure was variable. Investigators isolated CD4+ T cells from thawed PBMCs through magnetic negative selection. Overall study results and limits: Newly diagnosed patients had diversity similar to the baseline diversity of complete responders. Only CD4+ TCR diversity, not CD8+, had risen significantly by C4D1.

This clonotype was obtained from a human donor with classical Hodgkin lymphoma. Material: CD4+ T cells from blood, obtained before the fourth cycle of nivolumab. The chain combines TRBV19 with TRBJ2-2; D ambiguous. The CDR3 region has the DNA TGTGCCAGTAGTATTAACTTGGCCCCGAACACCGGGGAGCTGTTTTTT. It yields the protein CASSINLAPNTGELFF. The full variable domain, in which reference TRBV19 and TRBJ2-2 provide the parts outside the CDR3, is DGGITQSPKYLFRKEGQNVTLSCEQNLNHDAMYWYRQDPGQGLRLIYYSQIVNDFQKGDIAEGYSVSREKKESFPLTVTSAQKNPTAFYLCASSINLAPNTGELFFGEGSRLTVL.